Listed below are T cell receptor beta chains from one sample, sequenced in a study of long-term antiretroviral therapy in people with HIV. Sequenced by immunoSEQ multiplex PCR; TCRdb stores in-frame clones only, minus some. The profile shows about 29,000 clones, more than 80% of them singletons. The specimen comprised unsorted PBMCs, sampled 3 years after starting antiretroviral therapy. Source of these receptors: a middle-aged man with HIV. CDR3s include the opening cysteine and the closing phenylalanine or tryptophan.

v_call,cdr3_aa
TRBV19,CASSTGLIGPTGELFF
TRBV2,CATQGGQPPYEQYF
TRBV5-4,CASSLQLAGANEQFF
TRBV18,CASSEGTPSNQPQHF
TRBV7-2,CASSPGLGETQYF
TRBV27,CASSSQTNPYEQYF
TRBV27,CASSLSPTSGEQFF
TRBV28,CASSFTGARQETQYF
TRBV30,CAWIEGSHYEQYF
TRBV28,CASNLNVGPANNEQFF
TRBV9,CASSPWTSANNEQFF